This T cell receptor beta chain was sequenced in a study of blood T cell repertoires in COVID-19. Study summary: Collection of acute and convalescent COVID-19 samples took place in the United States, Italy and Spain. T cells, B-cell-depleted T cells, or PBMCs supplied cDNA or gDNA.

Per the original methods: Nucleated cell counts were estimated from reference gene primer amplification. Method: immunoSEQ multiplex PCR; TCRdb's copy keeps in-frame clones and lacks some. D and trimming come from the DNA, and the V and J calls and clone size come from that table. The sample gives about 300,000 clones, approximately 88% of which show up once; approximately 7.2% is in the top ten. Germline CDR1 reads MNHEY; CDR2 reads SMNVEV (reference sequence). Trimming left V 5 bases short and J 1 base short, with 8 bases between. The CDR3 extends over 14 amino acids. The source of this sequence is a woman in her thirties who had recovered from COVID-19. This chain uses TRBV27 with TRBJ2-2, with D unclear. Sequenced input: peripheral blood. CDR3 sequence: CASSTSMNTGELFF. CDR3 bases: TGTGCCAGCAGTACGAGCATGAACACCGGGGAGCTGTTTTTT.